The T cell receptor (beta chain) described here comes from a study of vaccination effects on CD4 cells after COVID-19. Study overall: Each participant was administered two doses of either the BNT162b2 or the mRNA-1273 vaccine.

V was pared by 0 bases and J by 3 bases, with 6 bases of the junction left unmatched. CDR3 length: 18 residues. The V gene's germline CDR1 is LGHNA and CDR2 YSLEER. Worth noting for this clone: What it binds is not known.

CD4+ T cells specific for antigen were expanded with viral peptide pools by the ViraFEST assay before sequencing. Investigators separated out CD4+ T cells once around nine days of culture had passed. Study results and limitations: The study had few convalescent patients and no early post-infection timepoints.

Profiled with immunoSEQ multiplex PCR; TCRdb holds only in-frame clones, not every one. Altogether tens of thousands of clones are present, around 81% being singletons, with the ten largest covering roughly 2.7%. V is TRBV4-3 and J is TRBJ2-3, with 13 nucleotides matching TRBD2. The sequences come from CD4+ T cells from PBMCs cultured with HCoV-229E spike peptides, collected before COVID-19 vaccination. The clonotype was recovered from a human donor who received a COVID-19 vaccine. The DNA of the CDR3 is TGCGCCAGCAGCCAAGAGAGAACTAGCGGGGGGGATACAGATACGCAGTATTTT. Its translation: CASSQERTSGGDTDTQYF.